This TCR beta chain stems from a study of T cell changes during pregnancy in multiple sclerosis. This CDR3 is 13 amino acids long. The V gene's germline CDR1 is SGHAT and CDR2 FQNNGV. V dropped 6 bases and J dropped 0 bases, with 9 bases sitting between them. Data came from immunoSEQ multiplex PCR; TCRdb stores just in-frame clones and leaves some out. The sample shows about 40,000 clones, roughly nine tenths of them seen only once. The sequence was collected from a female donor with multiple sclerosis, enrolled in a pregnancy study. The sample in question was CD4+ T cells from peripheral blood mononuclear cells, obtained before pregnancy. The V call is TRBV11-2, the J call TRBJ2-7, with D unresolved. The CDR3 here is CASSPLGSYEQYF. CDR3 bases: TGTGCCAGCAGTCCACTCGGCTCCTACGAGCAGTACTTC.